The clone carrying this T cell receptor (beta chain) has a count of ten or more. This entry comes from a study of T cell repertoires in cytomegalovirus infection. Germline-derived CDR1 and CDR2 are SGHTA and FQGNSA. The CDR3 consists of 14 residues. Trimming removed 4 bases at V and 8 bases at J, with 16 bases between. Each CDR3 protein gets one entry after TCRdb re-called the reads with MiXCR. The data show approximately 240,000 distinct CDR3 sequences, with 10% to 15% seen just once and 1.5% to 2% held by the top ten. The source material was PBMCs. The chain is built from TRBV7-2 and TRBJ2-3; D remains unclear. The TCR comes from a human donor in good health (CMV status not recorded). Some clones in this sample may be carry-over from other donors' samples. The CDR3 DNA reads TGTGCCAGCAGCTCCGGTCTGCTTCCAGCTACGCAGTATTTT. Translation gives CASSSGLLPATQYF.